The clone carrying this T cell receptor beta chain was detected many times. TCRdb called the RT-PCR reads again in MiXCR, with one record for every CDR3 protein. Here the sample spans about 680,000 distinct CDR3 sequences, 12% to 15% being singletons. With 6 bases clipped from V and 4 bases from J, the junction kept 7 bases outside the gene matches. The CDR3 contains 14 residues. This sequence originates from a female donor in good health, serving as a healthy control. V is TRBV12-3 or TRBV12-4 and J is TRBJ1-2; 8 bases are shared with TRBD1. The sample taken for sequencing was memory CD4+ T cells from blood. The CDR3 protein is CASSPGQGGYGYTF. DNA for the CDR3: TGTGCCAGCAGCCCCGGACAGGGAGGCTATGGCTACACCTTC.